The 21 T cell receptor beta chains presented below share a single source sample, sequenced in a study of Ad26.COV2.S vaccination and SARS-CoV-2 variants. The protocol was immunoSEQ multiplex PCR, while the TCRdb copy is restricted to in-frame clones and leaves out a portion. Among over 450,000 clones listed, about 88% were seen once. Treatment here: around 19 received Ad26.COV2.S at low or high dose, single or two shots; about 5 received placebo; per-sample allocation not given. Day 63 after the first vaccine or placebo injection was the time point for sampling. The sample in question was peripheral blood, obtained in a trial of Ad26.COV2.S vaccine versus placebo. These receptors were collected from a person aged 18-65 years who received the Ad26.COV2.S COVID-19 vaccine or a placebo.

The chain is built from TRBV5-4 and TRBJ2-5; 12 nucleotides align to TRBD2. The CDR3 extends over 17 amino acids. With V trimmed by 4 bases and J by 5 bases, 12 bases remained unmatched. Germline V gene sequence: CDR1 SGHNT, CDR2 YYREEE (reference sequence). CDR3 in DNA: TGTGCCAGCAGCCCGGCCTCACTAGCGGGGGGCGGTGAGACCCAGTACTTC. Its protein product is CASSPASLAGGGETQYF.

The chain links TRBV11-2 to TRBJ2-7; D not resolved. Trimming stripped 4 bases from V and 4 bases from J, with 14 bases between. This CDR3 region has 14 residues. CDR1 and CDR2 from the germline V gene are SGHAT and FQNNGV. The CDR3 protein is CASSSPGDGYEQYF. CDR3 sequence (DNA): TGTGCCAGCAGCTCTCCCGGAGACGGATACGAGCAGTACTTC.

The V and J genes are TRBV5-1 and TRBJ1-3; no reliable D call. Trimming stripped 0 bases from V and 0 bases from J, with 13 bases between. The germline CDR1 and CDR2 sequences are SGHRS and YFSETQ. The CDR3 sequence is 17 residues long. CDR3 loop: CASSLGIMGTSGNTIYF. Here the CDR3 DNA reads TGCGCCAGCAGCTTGGGAATAATGGGTACCTCTGGAAACACCATATATTTT.

The chain has TRBV7-6 and TRBJ1-1, with D unresolved. V lost 6 bases to trimming and J lost 1 base, with 9 bases between them. CDR1 is SGHVS, CDR2 FNYEAQ, per germline. The CDR3 is 13 amino acids. The CDR3 protein is CASRLGGNTEAFF. As DNA, the CDR3 is TGTGCCAGCAGGCTCGGCGGGAACACTGAAGCTTTCTTT.

V gene TRBV6-5 combines with J gene TRBJ2-1, with D possibly being TRBD1 or TRBD2 (5 bases each). The CDR3 has 14 residues. Trimming removed 5 bases from V and 2 bases from J, with 10 bases in between. Germline loops: CDR1 MNHEY, CDR2 SVGAGI. Written as DNA, the CDR3 is TGTGCCAGCAGTACGGGGACCACCTACAATGAGCAGTTCTTC. As protein: CASSTGTTYNEQFF.

The chain recombines TRBV15 with TRBJ1-2; TRBD1 aligns across 7 bases. Trimming cost V 4 bases and J 8 bases; bases outside gene matches: 13. The CDR3 sequence is 15 residues long. Germline CDR1 LNHNV, CDR2 YYDKDF (reference sequence). The CDR3 protein is CATSTQQGKTGGYTF. CDR3 DNA: TGTGCCACCAGCACCCAACAGGGGAAGACGGGGGGCTACACCTTC.

This clone appeared a single time. The V and J genes are TRBV11-2 and TRBJ2-7, with 10 nucleotides matching TRBD1. There are 15 residues in the CDR3. Germline V CDR1 and CDR2: SGHAT, FQNNGV. Trimming cost V 4 bases and J 6 bases; bases outside gene matches: 9. CDR3 in DNA: TGTGCCAGCAGCTCCCTCAGACAGGGGGCCCTCGAGCAGTACTTC. Its translation: CASSSLRQGALEQYF.

This clone was recorded once. The V call is TRBV3-1 (or the pseudogene TRBV3-2), the J call TRBJ1-4, with D unclear. CDR1 is LGHDT, CDR2 YNNKEL, per germline (reference sequence). The CDR3 is made up of 14 amino acids. Trimming pared 4 bases from V and 3 bases from J, leaving 9 bases between. The CDR3 reads CASSLDLANEKLFF. For the CDR3, the DNA is TGTGCCAGCAGCCTCGATCTAGCTAATGAAAAACTGTTTTTT.

The chain is built from TRBV30 and TRBJ1-5, with D unclear. From germline, CDR1 is GTSNPN and CDR2 SVGIG (reference sequence). CDR3 length: 13 amino acids. V shed 2 bases and J shed 5 bases, with 10 bases lying between them. The CDR3 sequence: CAWSTGPYQPQHF. The CDR3 DNA is TGTGCCTGGAGTACCGGACCTTATCAGCCCCAGCATTTT.

The J gene is TRBJ2-1, the V gene TRBV5-4; TRBD2 matches 8 bases. The junction had 12 bases not matched to a gene; V was cut back by 7 bases and J by 9 bases. The CDR3 consists of 14 residues. Germline assignment: CDR1 SGHNT and CDR2 YYREEE (reference sequence). The CDR3 region is CASHPGLEAFEQFF. The CDR3 nucleotides read TGTGCCAGCCATCCGGGACTAGAGGCTTTTGAGCAGTTCTTC.

V is TRBV23-1 and J is TRBJ1-5; the D gene is possibly TRBD1 (5 bases). TRBV23-1 is reported as an ORF; its role is uncertain. Trimming took 3 bases from V and 4 from J, leaving 7 bases between them. This CDR3 has 13 residues. CDR3 region: CASSQQGNQPQHF. In DNA, the CDR3 is TGCGCCAGCAGTCAGCAGGGAAATCAGCCCCAGCATTTT.

The chain recombines TRBV9 with TRBJ1-2; no clear D gene. V dropped 3 bases and J dropped 1 base, with 25 bases sitting between them. The CDR3 consists of 19 residues. Per the germline V gene, CDR1 is SGDLS and CDR2 is YYNGEE. The DNA of the CDR3 is TGTGCCAGCAGCGCACCGACGACGGCCGGCCAATTTAATAACTATGGCTACACCTTC. Encoded protein: CASSAPTTAGQFNNYGYTF.

This clone turned up a few times. This chain links TRBV19 with TRBJ1-1; a possible D gene is TRBD1 (6 bases). With 3 bases removed from V and 2 bases from J, the gap between germline ends came to 10 bases. Germline V gene lookup returns CDR1 LNHDA and CDR2 SQIVND (reference sequence). The CDR3 is 14 residues long. This chain's CDR3 is CASSIPDRNTEAFF. CDR3 DNA: TGTGCCAGTAGTATTCCGGACAGAAACACTGAAGCTTTCTTT.

The chain carries TRBV7-9 and TRBJ1-2; D not resolved. Germline CDR1 is SEHNR and CDR2 is FQNEAQ (reference sequence). V was cut by 1 base and J by 4 bases, with 19 bases left in between. The CDR3 loop spans 17 amino acids. The CDR3 reads CASSLVGPGRSTYGYTF. CDR3 coding DNA: TGTGCCAGCAGCTTAGTTGGTCCTGGGCGTAGCACCTATGGCTACACCTTC.

This sequence joins TRBV28 and TRBJ2-7, with D hard to call. The CDR3 runs 15 residues. Trimming took 7 bases from V and 0 from J, leaving 16 bases between them. Germline loops: CDR1 MDHEN, CDR2 SYDVKM. CDR3 sequence: CASIPGFVLSYEQYF. The CDR3 nucleotides are TGTGCCAGCATCCCTGGGTTCGTCCTCTCCTACGAGCAGTACTTC.

The gene calls are TRBV7-9 and TRBJ1-2; D is unclear. V gave up 3 bases and J gave up 0 bases, with 8 bases separating them. CDR3 size: 14 residues. Germline loops: CDR1 SEHNR, CDR2 FQNEAQ (reference sequence). Written as DNA, the CDR3 is TGTGCCAGCAGCTTTACCGGGACTAACTATGGCTACACCTTC. Translation gives CASSFTGTNYGYTF. The entire variable domain, with the rest obtained from reference TRBV7-9 and TRBJ1-2, is as follows: DTGVSQNPRHKITKRGQNVTFRCDPISEHNRLYWYRQTLGQGPEFLTYFQNEAQLEKSRLLSDRFSAERPKGSFSTLEIQRTEQGDSAMYLCASSFTGTNYGYTFGSGTRLTVV.

This chain uses TRBV7-8 with TRBJ2-2, with a tentative D call TRBD2 (6 bases). The CDR3 is 18 residues long. V was pared by 5 bases and J by 3 bases, with 22 bases between. In germline, CDR1 is SGHVS, CDR2 FQNEAQ. For the CDR3, the DNA is TGTGCCAGCAGCCCACCCGGGACTTTTCGGAGGGACACCGGGGAGCTGTTTTTT. Its translation is CASSPPGTFRRDTGELFF.

The chain joins TRBV11-2 to TRBJ1-2, with 9 bases identical to TRBD1. This CDR3 spans 16 amino acids. Trimming removed 1 base from V and 6 bases from J; junction bases left unmatched: 9. Germline V gene data show CDR1 as SGHAT and CDR2 as FQNNGV. In nucleotides, the CDR3 is TGTGCCAGCAGCTTAGGCGTTGTCGACAGGGGGAATGGCTACACCTTC. As protein: CASSLGVVDRGNGYTF.

The sample holds a few counts of this clone. The chain joins TRBV30 to TRBJ2-5, with D possibly being TRBD2 (6 bases). The CDR3 extends over 12 amino acids. The germline V gene has CDR1 GTSNPN and CDR2 SVGIG (reference sequence). The V end lost 2 bases, the J end lost 5 bases, and 9 bases lay between the germline ends. CDR3 sequence reads: CAWSTSSETQYF. The CDR3 bases are TGTGCCTGGAGTACTAGCTCGGAGACCCAGTACTTC.

The chain is built from TRBV7-8 and TRBJ2-7, with D possibly TRBD2 on 6 matching bases. The CDR3 length is 14 residues. Germline-derived CDR1 and CDR2 are SGHVS and FQNEAQ. Trimming took off 1 base at V and 0 bases at J, with 7 bases between the two ends. CDR3 in amino acids: CASSLVGGSYEQYF. The DNA of the CDR3 is TGTGCCAGCAGCTTAGTGGGGGGCTCCTACGAGCAGTACTTC.

The chain couples TRBV28 to TRBJ2-7; no firm D call. The ends were cut back, 0 bases at V and 1 base at J, with 7 bases in the middle. Germline V gives CDR1 MDHEN, CDR2 SYDVKM. The CDR3 sequence is 14 residues long. CDR3 amino acids: CASSLWPRSYEQYF. In nucleotides, the CDR3 is TGTGCCAGCAGTTTATGGCCGAGGTCCTACGAGCAGTACTTC.